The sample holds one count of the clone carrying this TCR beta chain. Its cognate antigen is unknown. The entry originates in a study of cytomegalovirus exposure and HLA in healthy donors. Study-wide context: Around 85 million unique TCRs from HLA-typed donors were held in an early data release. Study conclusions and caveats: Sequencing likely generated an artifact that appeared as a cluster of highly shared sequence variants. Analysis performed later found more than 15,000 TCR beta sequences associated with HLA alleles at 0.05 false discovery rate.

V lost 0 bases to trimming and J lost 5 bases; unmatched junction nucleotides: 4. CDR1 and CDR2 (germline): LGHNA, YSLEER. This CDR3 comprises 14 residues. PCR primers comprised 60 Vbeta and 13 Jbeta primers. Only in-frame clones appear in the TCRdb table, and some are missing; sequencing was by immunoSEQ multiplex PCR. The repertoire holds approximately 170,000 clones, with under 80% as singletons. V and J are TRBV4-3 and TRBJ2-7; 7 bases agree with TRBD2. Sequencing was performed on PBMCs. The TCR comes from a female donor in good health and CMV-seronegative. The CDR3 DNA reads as TGCGCCAGCAGCCAAGAATTGCGGGGGAACGAGCAGTACTTC. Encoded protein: CASSQELRGNEQYF.